The source of this T cell receptor beta chain is a study of cytomegalovirus exposure and HLA in healthy donors (dated by TCRdb to about 2017). As for the study more broadly: In an earlier analysis of approximately 500 of the donors, 276 Gb of sequence data and 117 million unique TCR beta sequences from approximately 180 million T cells were reported. About 320 gigabases of sequencing data and 78 million or so unique TCR sequences were included in an early release covering 500 to 750 HLA-typed donors. The genetic ancestry cluster associated with self-reported Caucasian donors included about 81% of the 398 genotyped donors. The aim of the study was to test whether cataloging public T cell receptors could identify signatures of past pathogen exposure. The T cell repertoires of 700 or so subjects were profiled by immunosequencing and related to cytomegalovirus serostatus. Besides the first cohort of 666 subjects, a separate validation cohort made up of about 120 different subjects was used. To predict cytomegalovirus infection status, the study combined high-throughput TCR immunosequencing, statistical association of individual TCRs with disease status, and machine learning. A later analysis re-examined previously published TCR beta repertoires from over 500 donors and added high-resolution HLA genotyping to investigate patterns of TCR occurrence. The later analysis used no new phenotypic data to find candidate immune exposures, relying instead on TCR beta sequences and their occurrence across donors. In an earlier analysis of around 540 of the donors, high-throughput TCR beta sequencing was used to judge whether each TCR beta V gene segment behaved as functional or pseudogenic. Donor age, sex, ethnicity and CMV serostatus were compiled together with the repertoire data. In a later genetic analysis, genome-wide SNP genotypes for 398 of the 666 donors were used, and that subset was treated as a discovery cohort. All discovery cohort repertoires had been generated on a single sequencing platform. HLA typing included class I and class II loci at four-digit resolution. Typing coverage differed by locus: A, B, C, DRB1 and DQB1 were typed in roughly 620-630 donors, DQA1 in around 500, DPA1 in 600 to 610, and DPB1 in approximately 450. Several DR-DQ haplotypes were treated as single units for association and clustering because of strong linkage in the cohort. On average, around 230,000 unique TCR beta nucleotide sequences were sequenced per donor among 398 genotyped donors of the cohort, with approximately 18% of those sequences being non-productive. The research as a whole found: In both the original and validation cohorts, the classifier was reported to diagnose cytomegalovirus status with high specificity and sensitivity. Only TCR beta chains were sequenced in this cohort, and the absence of alpha or paired-chain data limited detectable features. Because counts were too low, some 17 rarely observed V segments, including chromosome 9 orphons, were excluded from the earlier analysis of around 590 of the donors. According to a later analysis, TCR association rates differed among HLA loci, with DRB1 alleles showing the most associated TCRs and HLA-C alleles showing the fewest. Assigning TCR associations to individual alleles was difficult when HLA alleles, especially DR and DQ, strongly co-occurred. A later analysis associated 16,951 TCR beta sequences with specific HLA alleles at a false discovery rate of 0.05. Broadly in line with IMGT annotations, most TCR beta V segments showed up in productive rearrangements about 90% or about 30% of the time in an earlier analysis of 450 to 750 of the donors. A cluster of highly shared sequence variants was judged likely to represent a technical artifact of the sequencing pipeline. According to a later analysis, most CMV-associated TCR beta chains appeared to be HLA-restricted, and the HLA associations seemed to be driven largely by CMV exposure. In a later genetic analysis, fewer N-insertions in productive TCRs were reported among donors in an Asian-associated ancestry cluster than the roughly 700-donor mean. Several of the top co-occurrence clusters appeared to be linked to parvovirus B19, influenza, CMV and Epstein-Barr virus, according to a later analysis. A total of fewer than 200 TCR beta chains were listed by the study as associated with cytomegalovirus. The only immune exposure information available for the cohort was CMV serostatus. A further reported finding was that TCR beta sequences accurately predicted the HLA-A and HLA-B alleles for most subjects in the first cohort. While some public TCRs were present in many individuals, most TCR sequences turned up only very rarely across donors. Sequencing depth was assumed to be roughly uniform across donors in the presence/absence analyses, though that assumption may not hold. An association between a missense DCLRE1C variant and V-gene and J-gene trimming of TCR beta chains was found in a later genetic analysis and replicated in an independent cohort. Three of the identified cytomegalovirus-associated TCR beta chains were confirmed in vitro to be specific for cytomegalovirus antigens. In a later analysis, HLA-associated TCR beta chains showed more clonal expansion and lower generation probabilities than non-associated chains that were equally common. Because some donors lacked HLA typing at each locus, the association tests relied only on the typed subset. It was suggested by the authors that the approach could potentially be generalized to other disease states and immunological phenotypes. Some IMGT-functional V segments, including TRBV6-2 and TRBV6-3, could not be told apart with the 87-base-pair reads, so those segments were excluded. Linkage disequilibrium might explain the correlated functional status among segregating V segments, but an unknown experimental factor could not be excluded.

Via the germline V gene (reference sequence), CDR1 is PRHDT and CDR2 FYEKMQ. The cysteine opens and the phenylalanine closes a CDR3 of 14 amino acids. Here the CDR3 DNA is all that survives: 42 bases in frame from base 1. Library generation was performed with the immunoSEQ multiplex PCR assay. For the multiplex PCR, a mixture combining 60 forward primers for TCR Vbeta segments and 13 reverse primers for TCR Jbeta segments was used. The CDR3 region of rearranged TCR beta genes was amplified from genomic DNA with a multiplex PCR assay. On the Illumina HiSeq System, the amplified TCR beta libraries were sequenced as 87-base-pair reads. Regarding the original processing steps: In a later analysis, 80 million or so unique TCR beta chains were counted across the approximately 670 repertoires, and around 10 million of these chains were shared by at least two donors. Raw reads were error-corrected and collapsed into unique sequences with a nearest-neighbor algorithm that merged closely related sequences to remove PCR and sequencing errors. Alignment of CDR3 sequences to IMGT reference sequences was used to assign V, D and J gene segments. For a sequence to be retained, a match of at least six nucleotides to both a V gene segment and a J gene segment was required. Rearrangements were called productive when the CDR3 lacked stop codons and stayed in frame with V and J; all others were non-productive. Following IMGT convention, CDR3 was defined as the stretch from the second conserved V-encoded cysteine to the conserved J-encoded phenylalanine. Sequences without an unambiguous match to a single V gene segment were excluded from the earlier analysis of 450 to 650 of the donors. An earlier analysis of a few hundred of the donors classified V segments as functional when productive rearrangements were above 56.7% and as segregating when the standard deviation between donors was above 5%. A statistical classification framework was built for diagnosing cytomegalovirus status from the catalog of TCR beta chain sequences. In a later analysis, V and J genes were assigned by comparing TCR nucleotide sequences against IMGT/GENE-DB human TR gene sequences. In a later analysis, CDR3 sequences and most-parsimonious VDJ recombination scenarios were assigned using the TCRdist pipeline. In a later analysis, every TCR beta chain was defined by the combination of its CDR3 amino acid sequence and its V-gene family, and reads without a unique V-gene family were dropped. In a later analysis, 500 to 700 highly shared, low-generation-probability nucleotide sequences were removed to address suspected cross-contamination and a sequencing artifact. For each public chain, a later analysis derived a clonal expansion index from normalized ranks of inferred template counts within each repertoire. A later analysis computed generation probabilities with a VDJ recombination model fitted to out-of-frame rearrangements, and checked the results against IGoR. In a later analysis, TCR-TCR, TCR-HLA and TCR-CMV co-occurrence was scored with hypergeometric tests, and a repertoire-size bias correction was applied to TCR pairs. False discovery rates were estimated in a later analysis by permuting HLA or CMV assignments 20 times. In a later analysis, co-occurring TCRs were grouped using DBSCAN, and TCRdist sequence similarity was added for clustering within HLA-allele-positive subsets. Repertoires with fewer than 30,000 or more than 120,000 public chains, plus five repertoires with anomalous nucleotide sharing, were excluded from co-occurrence clustering. TCRdb provides this immuneACCESS table in a form limited to in-frame rearrangements. Some clones are lacking; in checked studies, under half of them reflect an unresolved V gene, and why the rest are absent is not known. Clone size and the V and J calls come from that table; the DNA yielded D and trimming. This sample comprises approximately 100,000 clones, about four fifths of them detected only once. The ten most abundant clones make up about 8% of the sample.

A remark on this clone: Its antigen is not yet known. The junction differs from germline at one of its ends, possibly a read error.

The cohort comprised more than 550 healthy bone marrow donors. Cohort members were all nominally healthy when sampled, although unrecorded immune exposures were likely present. Of the 690 or so cohort members, more than 250 had a positive CMV serostatus and about 400 had a negative one, while no CMV serostatus was recorded for the donor. A peripheral blood sample was provided by each donor, and peripheral blood mononuclear cells were used for TCR beta sequencing. The Qiagen DNeasy Blood Extraction Kit was used to extract genomic DNA from the blood cell samples. Sequencing was done on a sample of PBMCs. The receptor was isolated from a human donor in good health. Here the chain combines TRBV13 and TRBJ2-1; 8 middle bases align to TRBD1. Here is the DNA: TGTTCCAGTTCCCGGGACAGGCCCTACAATGAGCAGTTCTTC. Translation gives CSSSRDRPYNEQFF.